The 29 T cell receptor beta chains reported below all come from one sample, sequenced in a study of shared clonotypes between healthy human individuals. TCRdb's table, derived via immunoSEQ multiplex PCR, lists solely in-frame clones and lacks some. The table includes around 2.5 million clones, 80% to 95% detected once. Material for sequencing was naive CD4+ T cells from PBMCs. The sample's subset: CD45RA+ positively selected. The receptors come from a man younger than 35 in good health. Some clones in this sample may be carry-over from other donors' samples.

This rearrangement joins TRBV7-3 to TRBJ1-1; D gene unclear. This CDR3 has 14 residues. CDR1 is SGHTA and CDR2 is FQGTGA in the germline V gene. Trimming removed 2 bases at V and 4 bases at J, with 11 bases between. The CDR3 here is CASSLSAKSTEAFF. CDR3 sequence (DNA): TGTGCCAGCAGCTTATCAGCTAAGAGCACTGAAGCTTTCTTT.

The V call is TRBV7-9, the J call TRBJ2-5; D is unresolved. The end of the DNA aligns better with TRBJ2-7, so the J call may be wrong. Germline CDR1 is SEHNR and CDR2 is FQNEAQ (reference sequence). The CDR3 is made up of 11 amino acids. The CDR3 coding sequence is TGTGCCAGCAGCCTATCATACGAGCAGTACTTC. The encoded protein is CASSLSYEQYF.

Regarding this clone: Other DNA sequences in this specimen translate into the identical CDR3. The gene calls are TRBV28 and TRBJ2-5, with 8 bases matching TRBD2. The CDR3 is 14 amino acids. The germline V gene has CDR1 MDHEN and CDR2 SYDVKM. Unmatched junction bases numbered 4, after V lost 2 bases and J lost 5 bases. CDR3 amino acids: CASSLAGGRETQYF. In DNA, the CDR3 is TGTGCCAGCAGTTTAGCGGGGGGTAGGGAGACCCAGTACTTC.

This clone appeared a few times. The rearrangement uses TRBV14 and TRBJ1-4; D remains unclear. The germline gives CDR1 SGHDN, CDR2 FVKESK. The CDR3 totals 15 residues. Between the trimmed V and J ends, which lost 1 base and 7 bases, there was a span of 13 bases. CDR3 bases: TGTGCCAGCAGCCAAGGATTGGGCTTGGGTGAAAAACTGTTTTTT. This gives the protein CASSQGLGLGEKLFF.

This chain joins TRBV28 and TRBJ2-1; D gene uncertain. V was shortened by 4 bases and J by 5 bases, with 12 bases between the two germline ends. This CDR3 spans 14 amino acids. Germline values: CDR1 MDHEN, CDR2 SYDVKM. In DNA, the CDR3 is TGTGCCAGCAGTTGGGTCGCTATTAACAATGAGCAGTTCTTC. This codes for CASSWVAINNEQFF.

The chain uses TRBV11-2 and TRBJ1-3, with 7 bases aligning to TRBD1. This CDR3 is 15 amino acids long. V trimming: 1 base; J trimming: 3 bases; junction bases outside the gene matches: 3. In germline, CDR1 is SGHAT, CDR2 FQNNGV. CDR3 in amino acids: CASSLVGGFGNTIYF. CDR3 nucleotides: TGTGCCAGCAGCTTAGTAGGGGGCTTTGGAAACACCATATATTTT.

Concerning this clone: The sample contains more than one DNA sequence encoding this CDR3. The chain has TRBV7-6 and TRBJ2-1; D is possibly TRBD2 (5 bases). V dropped 1 base and J dropped 1 base, with 8 bases sitting between them. Germline V gives CDR1 SGHVS, CDR2 FNYEAQ. CDR3 length: 15 amino acids. Here the CDR3 DNA reads TGTGCCAGCAGCTTAGGGACTCCTTCCTACAATGAGCAGTTCTTC. Translation: CASSLGTPSYNEQFF.

The gene calls are TRBV5-6 and TRBJ2-2, with TRBD2 matching over 7 bases. V was clipped by 4 bases and J by 6 bases; unmatched bases: 6. This CDR3 has 14 residues. CDR1 and CDR2 (germline): SGHDT, YYEEEE. The CDR3 spells CASSIGLGAGELFF. The CDR3 DNA sequence: TGTGCCAGCAGCATCGGACTAGGGGCCGGGGAGCTGTTTTTT.

The chain has TRBV6-6 and TRBJ2-1; 12 bases align to TRBD1. Looked up from germline, CDR1 is MNHNY and CDR2 is SVGAGI (reference sequence). The CDR3 is 15 residues long. Trimming removed 5 bases from V and 15 bases from J; junction bases left unmatched: 14. The CDR3 bases are TGTGCCAGCAGTGGATCCGGGACAGGGGGCTCTGGGGGGTTCTTC. It specifies CASSGSGTGGSGGFF.

V is TRBV15 and J is TRBJ1-5; D ambiguous. The CDR3 spans 14 residues. Germline CDR1 reads LNHNV; CDR2 reads YYDKDF (reference sequence). Trimming removed 8 bases from V and 0 bases from J, with 11 bases in between. CDR3 in amino acids: CATERVYSNQPQHF. CDR3 sequence (DNA): TGTGCCACCGAGAGAGTTTATAGCAATCAGCCCCAGCATTTT.

The chain combines TRBV5-1 with TRBJ2-7; 11 bases align to TRBD2. The ends lost 2 bases at V and 3 bases at J; junction bases unmatched: 7. The length of the CDR3 is 16 residues. CDR1 is SGHRS and CDR2 is YFSETQ in the germline V gene. The CDR3 loop reads CASSFHPTSGNYEQYF. The CDR3 DNA is TGCGCCAGCAGCTTTCACCCGACTAGCGGGAACTACGAGCAGTACTTC.

This sequence joins TRBV5-4 and TRBJ1-1; a weak D match, TRBD1 (6 bases). The CDR3 is 16 amino acids. Germline values: CDR1 SGHNT, CDR2 YYREEE (reference sequence). V lost 4 bases and J lost 11, with 27 bases in between. The CDR3 region is CASSLARDMTPSGAFF. CDR3 sequence (DNA): TGTGCCAGCAGCCTCGCCCGGGACATGACCCCATCTGGGGCTTTCTTT.

This sequence joins TRBV7-8 and TRBJ1-3, with D unresolved. Trimming left V 2 bases short and J 12 bases short, with 11 bases between. CDR1 is SGHVS and CDR2 is FQNEAQ in the germline V gene. The length of the CDR3 is 12 residues. CDR3 in DNA: TGTGCCAGCAGCTTAACAGCCTCGGTCATATATTTT. Translating gives CASSLTASVIYF.

The rearrangement joins TRBV18 to TRBJ1-1; unclear D gene. The CDR3 has 15 amino acids. Germline CDR1 is KGHSH and CDR2 is LQKENI. V lost 6 bases to trimming and J lost 3 bases, with 17 bases between them. The CDR3 DNA sequence: TGTGCCAGCTCTCCCGCCGCTGGGCAGGACACTGAAGCTTTCTTT. It codes for CASSPAAGQDTEAFF. The variable domain in full, with the rest retrieved from reference TRBV18 and TRBJ1-1, is NAGVMQNPRHLVRRRGQEARLRCSPMKGHSHVYWYRQLPEEGLKFMVYLQKENIIDESGMPKERFSAEFPKEGPSILRIQQVVRGDSAAYFCASSPAAGQDTEAFFGQGTRLTVV.

This chain links TRBV19 with TRBJ2-1; D may correspond to TRBD1 or TRBD2 (5 bases each). Germline V CDR1 and CDR2: LNHDA, SQIVND (reference sequence). This CDR3 comprises 15 residues. Trimming cost V 3 bases and J 3 bases, with 12 bases left between them. The CDR3 nucleotides read TGTGCCAGTAGTATGGTAGGGGCGGGCTACAATGAGCAGTTCTTC. It translates to CASSMVGAGYNEQFF.

The chain is built from TRBV6-1 and TRBJ2-1; 8 bases match TRBD1. This CDR3 is built from 13 residues. V trimming: 7 bases; J trimming: 4 bases; junction bases outside the gene matches: 3. CDR1 is MNHNS, CDR2 SASEGT, per germline. The CDR3 spells CASIDRGYNEQFF. The CDR3 bases are TGTGCCAGCATAGACAGGGGATACAATGAGCAGTTCTTC.

CDR3 amino acids: CASSLVVQGGTGELFF. In DNA, the CDR3 is TGCGCCAGCAGCTTGGTTGTGCAGGGTGGAACCGGGGAGCTGTTTTTT. The chain recombines TRBV5-1 with TRBJ2-2; tentative D call: TRBD1 (5 bases). Germline V lookup: CDR1 SGHRS, CDR2 YFSETQ. V lost 0 bases to trimming and J lost 5 bases, with 14 bases between them. The CDR3 has 16 amino acids.

The chain recombines TRBV5-6 with TRBJ2-1, with a possible D match to TRBD2 (5 bases). The germline V gene has CDR1 SGHDT and CDR2 YYEEEE. V lost 7 bases and J 7 bases, leaving 15 bases between the germline ends. The CDR3 runs 13 residues. The CDR3 spells CASGSHEGNEQFF. CDR3 nucleotides: TGTGCCAGCGGTTCCCACGAGGGAAATGAGCAGTTCTTC.

Only one count was recorded for this clone. The same CDR3 is also encoded by other DNA sequences in this sample. This chain joins TRBV2 and TRBJ1-4; no definite D call. V lost 3 bases and J lost 0, with 5 bases in between. The CDR3 contains 14 residues. CDR1 SNHLY and CDR2 FYNNEI come from the germline V gene. Written as DNA, the CDR3 is TGTGCCAGCAGTGAGGGATCAACTAATGAAAAACTGTTTTTT. It yields the protein CASSEGSTNEKLFF.

This chain connects TRBV5-1 to TRBJ1-1; possibly TRBD1 for D (6 bases). V lost 0 bases to trimming and J lost 3 bases, with 12 bases between them. CDR1 and CDR2 (germline): SGHRS, YFSETQ. CDR3 size: 15 residues. CDR3 sequence reads: CASSLGGAGDTEAFF. CDR3 in DNA: TGCGCCAGCAGCTTGGGTGGGGCAGGGGACACTGAAGCTTTCTTT.

V gene TRBV28 combines with J gene TRBJ2-4; unclear D gene. From germline, CDR1 is MDHEN and CDR2 SYDVKM. V dropped 6 bases and J dropped 0 bases, with 24 bases sitting between them. This CDR3 is built from 19 residues. DNA of the CDR3: TGTGCCAGCAGCCACCGGACGGCGGAGAAATTGCTAGCCAAAAACATTCAGTACTTC. It is translated as CASSHRTAEKLLAKNIQYF. Combining the CDR3 with reference TRBV28 and TRBJ2-4 gives the whole variable domain DVKVTQSSRYLVKRTGEKVFLECVQDMDHENMFWYRQDPGLGLRLIYFSYDVKMKEKGDIPEGYSVSREKKERFSLILESASTNQTSMYLCASSHRTAEKLLAKNIQYFGAGTRLSVL.

The table lists this clone with a count of one. The genes are TRBV7-9 and TRBJ2-2, with D perhaps being TRBD1 or TRBD2 (5 bases each). The length of the CDR3 is 16 residues. Trimming removed 4 bases at V and 7 bases at J, with 19 bases between. In germline, CDR1 is SEHNR, CDR2 FQNEAQ (reference sequence). CDR3 nucleotide sequence: TGTGCCAGCAGCTCAGTCCGTGAGGGGCTCGACGGGGAGCTGTTTTTT. Protein sequence: CASSSVREGLDGELFF.

The chain joins TRBV11-2 to TRBJ2-1; D possibly corresponds to TRBD1 (6 bases). This CDR3 region has 14 residues. Germline CDR1 and CDR2: SGHAT and FQNNGV. V lost 4 bases and J lost 7, with 14 bases in between. CDR3 residues: CASSSRGAGNEQFF. The CDR3 DNA follows: TGTGCCAGCAGCTCCAGGGGTGCAGGGAATGAGCAGTTCTTC.

The chain has TRBV5-1 and TRBJ2-1; D might be TRBD2 (6 bases). CDR3 length: 14 residues. CDR1 is SGHRS and CDR2 is YFSETQ in the germline V gene. V lost 4 bases and J lost 7, with 15 bases in between. The DNA of the CDR3 is TGCGCCAGCAGCCAGCAAGGGACTTCAAATGAGCAGTTCTTC. Translation gives CASSQQGTSNEQFF. Supplemented by reference TRBV5-1 and TRBJ2-1, the full variable domain reads KAGVTQTPRYLIKTRGQQVTLSCSPISGHRSVSWYQQTPGQGLQFLFEYFSETQRNKGNFPGRFSGRQFSNSRSEMNVSTLELGDSALYLCASSQQGTSNEQFFGPGTRLTVL.

This rearrangement joins TRBV6-6 to TRBJ1-6, with no clear D. This CDR3 is built from 13 residues. V was cut by 6 bases and J by 8 bases, with 11 bases left in between. Germline CDR1 reads MNHNY; CDR2 reads SVGAGI (reference sequence). The CDR3 coding sequence is TGTGCCAGCAGCCAAAGAGTCGATTCACCCCTCCACTTT. Translation: CASSQRVDSPLHF.

The gene calls are TRBV5-4 and TRBJ2-7; 11 bases are shared with TRBD1. Germline V lookup: CDR1 SGHNT, CDR2 YYREEE (reference sequence). With V trimmed by 2 bases and J by 5 bases, 3 bases remained unmatched. This CDR3 has 14 amino acids. The CDR3 bases are TGTGCCAGCAGCTTTCGGACAGGGGGCAACGAGCAGTACTTC. Protein sequence: CASSFRTGGNEQYF.

The chain is built from TRBV19 and TRBJ2-5; 13 positions match TRBD2. Looked up from germline, CDR1 is LNHDA and CDR2 is SQIVND (reference sequence). This CDR3 is 14 amino acids long. Trimming took 4 bases from V and 4 from J; bases not matched to a gene: 0. CDR3 coding DNA: TGTGCCAGTAGTAGACTAGCGGGAGGAGAGACCCAGTACTTC. Translating it yields CASSRLAGGETQYF. The full variable domain, its missing parts supplied by reference TRBV19 and TRBJ2-5, is DGGITQSPKYLFRKEGQNVTLSCEQNLNHDAMYWYRQDPGQGLRLIYYSQIVNDFQKGDIAEGYSVSREKKESFPLTVTSAQKNPTAFYLCASSRLAGGETQYFGPGTRLLVL.

This sequence joins TRBV5-5 and TRBJ2-7, with D unresolved. This CDR3 spans 13 amino acids. Trimming removed 0 bases at V and 2 bases at J, with 6 bases between. Germline V gene lookup returns CDR1 SGHKS and CDR2 YYEKEE (reference sequence). The DNA for the CDR3 is TGTGCCAGCAGCTTGGAGGATGCCTACGAGCAGTACTTC. This gives the protein CASSLEDAYEQYF. Filled out from reference TRBV5-5 and TRBJ2-7, the complete variable domain reads DAGVTQSPTHLIKTRGQQVTLRCSPISGHKSVSWYQQVLGQGPQFIFQYYEKEERGRGNFPDRFSARQFPNYSSELNVNALLLGDSALYLCASSLEDAYEQYFGPGTRLTVT.

This clone was recorded once. V and J are TRBV15 and TRBJ1-1; D remains unclear. The ends were cut back, 0 bases at V and 4 bases at J, with 9 bases in the middle. The germline CDR1 and CDR2 sequences are LNHNV and YYDKDF (reference sequence). The CDR3 has 14 residues. The CDR3 loop is CATSRDTWGTEAFF. DNA for the CDR3: TGTGCCACCAGCAGAGATACCTGGGGCACTGAAGCTTTCTTT.